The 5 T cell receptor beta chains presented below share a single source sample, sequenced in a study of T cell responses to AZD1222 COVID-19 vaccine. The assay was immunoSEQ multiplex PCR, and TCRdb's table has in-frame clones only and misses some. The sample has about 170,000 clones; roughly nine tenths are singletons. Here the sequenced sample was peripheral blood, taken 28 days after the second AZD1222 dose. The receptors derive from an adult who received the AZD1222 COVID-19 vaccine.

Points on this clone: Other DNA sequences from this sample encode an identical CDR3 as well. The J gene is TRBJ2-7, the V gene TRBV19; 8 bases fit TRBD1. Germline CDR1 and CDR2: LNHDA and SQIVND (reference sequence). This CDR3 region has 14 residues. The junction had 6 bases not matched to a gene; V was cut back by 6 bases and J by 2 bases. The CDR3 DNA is TGTGCCAGTAGCCCTGGACAGGGTCCCTACGAGCAGTACTTC. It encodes CASSPGQGPYEQYF. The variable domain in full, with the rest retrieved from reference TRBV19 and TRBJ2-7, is DGGITQSPKYLFRKEGQNVTLSCEQNLNHDAMYWYRQDPGQGLRLIYYSQIVNDFQKGDIAEGYSVSREKKESFPLTVTSAQKNPTAFYLCASSPGQGPYEQYFGPGTRLTVT.

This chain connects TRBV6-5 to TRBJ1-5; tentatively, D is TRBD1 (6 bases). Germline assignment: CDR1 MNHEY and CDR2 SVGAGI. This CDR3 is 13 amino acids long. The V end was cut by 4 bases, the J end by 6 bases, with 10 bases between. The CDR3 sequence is CASSSNRAQPQHF. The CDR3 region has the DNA TGTGCCAGCAGTTCCAACAGGGCTCAGCCCCAGCATTTT.

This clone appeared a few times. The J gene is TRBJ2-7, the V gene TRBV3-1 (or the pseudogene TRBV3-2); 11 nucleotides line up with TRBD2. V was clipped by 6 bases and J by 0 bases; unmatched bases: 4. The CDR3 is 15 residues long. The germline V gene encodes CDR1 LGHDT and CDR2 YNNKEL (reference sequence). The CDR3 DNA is TGTGCCAGCAGACCTAGCGGGGGGCCCTCCTACGAGCAGTACTTC. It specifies CASRPSGGPSYEQYF.

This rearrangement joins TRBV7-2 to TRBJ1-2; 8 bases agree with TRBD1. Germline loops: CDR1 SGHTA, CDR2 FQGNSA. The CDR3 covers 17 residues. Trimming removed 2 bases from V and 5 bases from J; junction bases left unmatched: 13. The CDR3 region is CASSLTGGVRREYGYTF. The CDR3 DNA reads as TGTGCCAGCAGCTTAACAGGGGGGGTCAGAAGGGAATATGGCTACACCTTC.

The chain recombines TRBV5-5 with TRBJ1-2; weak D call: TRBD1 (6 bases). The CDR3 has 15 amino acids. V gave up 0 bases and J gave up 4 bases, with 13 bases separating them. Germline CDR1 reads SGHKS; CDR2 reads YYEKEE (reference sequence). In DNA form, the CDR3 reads TGTGCCAGCAGCTTGGTAGGGGGGGACGTCTATGGCTACACCTTC. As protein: CASSLVGGDVYGYTF.